Shown below are 13 T cell receptor beta chains from a single sample sequenced in a study of cytomegalovirus exposure and HLA in healthy donors. 13 Jbeta primers and 60 Vbeta primers were used for the PCR. Sequencing was performed with immunoSEQ multiplex PCR; in TCRdb, only in-frame clones are kept and a portion is missing. The data show about 180,000 clones, with roughly 75% seen just once and about 2.1% held by the top ten. Sequencing was carried out using PBMCs. The receptors come from a woman in her thirties in good health and CMV-seronegative.

The chain employs TRBV5-1 and TRBJ2-5, with 10 bases fitting TRBD2. The V gene's germline CDR1 is SGHRS and CDR2 YFSETQ. V was pared by 2 bases and J by 5 bases, with 3 bases of the junction left unmatched. There are 14 residues in the CDR3. The CDR3 bases are TGCGCCAGCAGCTTACTAGCGGGGATCGAGACCCAGTACTTC. Residues: CASSLLAGIETQYF.

The chain recombines TRBV29-1 with TRBJ2-1; tentatively, D is TRBD2 (6 bases). Germline V gene sequence: CDR1 SQVTM, CDR2 ANQGSEA. The CDR3 runs to 15 residues. The V gene lost 0 bases and the J gene lost 5 bases, with 14 bases spanning the gap. CDR3 amino acids: CSVEDWTTSNNEQFF. CDR3 DNA: TGCAGCGTTGAAGATTGGACTACAAGCAACAATGAGCAGTTCTTC.

This clone was picked up a small number of times. The chain employs TRBV5-1 and TRBJ2-1, with TRBD2 matching 11 bases. The length of the CDR3 is 17 residues. With 1 base clipped from V and 0 bases from J, the junction kept 3 bases outside the gene matches. The V gene's germline CDR1 is SGHRS and CDR2 YFSETQ. The CDR3 region has the DNA TGCGCCAGCAGCTTGAGGACTAGCGGGTACTCCTACAATGAGCAGTTCTTC. Translation: CASSLRTSGYSYNEQFF.

V usage is TRBV29-1 and J usage is TRBJ2-5; a weak D match, TRBD1 (6 bases). Trimming removed 6 bases from V and 4 bases from J, with 12 bases in between. This CDR3 is 12 amino acids long. CDR1 is SQVTM, CDR2 ANQGSEA, per germline. CDR3 nucleotides: TGCAGCGTCGAGGGGGTGACAGAGACCCAGTACTTC. Translated, it gives CSVEGVTETQYF.

This sequence joins TRBV18 and TRBJ2-2; tentative D call: TRBD1 (5 bases). The V gene's germline CDR1 is KGHSH and CDR2 LQKENI. V shed 4 bases and J shed 6 bases, with 12 bases lying between them. The CDR3 covers 14 residues. The CDR3 reads CASSRQGDAGELFF. The CDR3, as DNA: TGTGCCAGCTCACGTCAGGGTGATGCCGGGGAGCTGTTTTTT.

The chain combines TRBV6-1 with TRBJ2-1; 7 nucleotides match TRBD1. Germline CDR1 and CDR2: MNHNS and SASEGT. With 6 bases clipped from V and 4 bases from J, the junction kept 9 bases outside the gene matches. There are 15 residues in the CDR3. The CDR3 region is CASSEQGRFYNEQFF. CDR3 coding DNA: TGTGCCAGCAGCGAACAGGGGCGATTTTACAATGAGCAGTTCTTC.

The chain joins TRBV6-6 to TRBJ1-4; D not certain. V dropped 4 bases and J dropped 8 bases, with 20 bases sitting between them. CDR1 and CDR2 from the germline V gene are MNHNY and SVGAGI (reference sequence). The CDR3 has 16 amino acids. CDR3 residues: CASSSLPPAAGEKLFF. In DNA, the CDR3 is TGTGCCAGCAGTTCACTCCCCCCAGCGGCGGGAGAAAAACTGTTTTTT.

The chain combines TRBV18 with TRBJ2-3, with 9 bases lining up with TRBD1. Germline trimming cut 2 bases from V and 2 bases from J; bases unmatched to any gene: 8. The CDR3 extends over 17 amino acids. The germline gives CDR1 KGHSH, CDR2 LQKENI. CDR3 loop: CASSPKLTGGNTDTQYF. The DNA for the CDR3 is TGTGCCAGCTCACCAAAGCTGACAGGGGGGAACACAGATACGCAGTATTTT.

The chain has TRBV5-1 and TRBJ2-1, with 13 bases matching TRBD2. J lost 9 bases, V lost 4 bases, and 4 bases had no gene match. Germline V gene data show CDR1 as SGHRS and CDR2 as YFSETQ. This CDR3 is 14 amino acids long. The CDR3 nucleotides are TGCGCCAGCAGCCGGACTAGCGGGGGCGGTGAGCAGTTCTTC. Protein sequence: CASSRTSGGGEQFF.

V and J are TRBV2 and TRBJ2-7, with 10 nucleotides matching TRBD1. The CDR3 is made up of 13 amino acids. The germline gives CDR1 SNHLY, CDR2 FYNNEI. J gave up 3 bases and V 5 bases, and 1 base lay outside the gene matches. CDR3 residues: CASSRDRGYEQYF. The CDR3 nucleotides are TGTGCCAGCAGTCGGGACAGGGGCTACGAGCAGTACTTC.

The rearrangement uses TRBV29-1 and TRBJ1-6; TRBD1 agrees at 7 bases. Unmatched junction bases numbered 4, after V lost 0 bases and J lost 11 bases. This CDR3 is 13 amino acids long. Germline V gene lookup returns CDR1 SQVTM and CDR2 ANQGSEA. The CDR3 DNA sequence: TGCAGCGTTGAAGATAACAGGGGTGCACCCCTCCACTTT. Its translation is CSVEDNRGAPLHF.

The chain combines TRBV18 with TRBJ2-7, with a possible D match to TRBD2 (5 bases). This CDR3 contains 17 residues. Looked up from germline, CDR1 is KGHSH and CDR2 is LQKENI. V was cut by 0 bases and J by 4 bases, with 19 bases left in between. CDR3 protein: CASSPPIWTEDFYEQYF. The DNA for the CDR3 is TGTGCCAGCTCACCACCAATTTGGACGGAGGATTTTTACGAGCAGTACTTC.

The V gene is TRBV5-4, the J gene TRBJ2-2; D is possibly TRBD2 (6 bases). The CDR3 spans 17 residues. The V and J ends lost 1 base and 6 bases respectively, with 19 bases between them. Germline assignment: CDR1 SGHNT and CDR2 YYREEE (reference sequence). CDR3 sequence reads: CASSLTGGGASPGELFF. The CDR3 DNA follows: TGTGCCAGCAGCTTGACGGGTGGCGGGGCAAGTCCCGGGGAGCTGTTTTTT.